This is a list of T cell receptor beta chains from one sample in a study of T cell responses to AZD1222 COVID-19 vaccine. TCRdb keeps only in-frame clones here, not all; method: immunoSEQ multiplex PCR. The sample holds 150,000 to 200,000 clones, approximately 90% seen once. The sequencing here drew on peripheral blood, taken 28 days after the second AZD1222 dose. All receptors come from an adult who received the AZD1222 COVID-19 vaccine. Each CDR3 is given with its conserved first and last residue. Fields, in order: J gene, D gene, clone size, V gene, CDR3 protein, CDR3 DNA. D genes are given only for firm matches. Some rows mark clone size as missing; the rest say once, few, many or name a class of expanded clone.

TRBJ2-1	NA	NA	TRBV6-5	CAIFSSSGYNEQFF	TGTGCCATATTTTCGTCCTCGGGGTACAATGAGCAGTTCTTC
TRBJ1-1	TRBD1	NA	TRBV5-4	CASKDRGPITEAFF	TGTGCCAGCAAAGACAGGGGGCCGATCACTGAAGCTTTCTTT
TRBJ2-7	TRBD2	NA	TRBV25-1	CASTPGTTYEQYF	TGTGCCAGCACCCCGGGGACTACCTACGAGCAGTACTTC
TRBJ1-6	NA	few	TRBV10-3	CAISLGGNSPLHF	TGTGCCATCAGTTTGGGGGGTAATTCACCCCTCCACTTT
TRBJ1-1	NA	NA	TRBV11-2	CASSLGVNTEAFF	TGTGCCAGCAGCTTGGGCGTAAACACTGAAGCTTTCTTT
TRBJ2-7	NA	NA	TRBV27	CASSLTASYEQYF	TGTGCCAGCAGTTTGACAGCCTCCTACGAGCAGTACTTC
TRBJ1-1	TRBD1	NA	TRBV11-2	CASKPGQGESTEAFF	TGTGCCTCTAAGCCCGGACAGGGGGAAAGTACTGAAGCTTTCTTT
TRBJ1-1	NA	NA	TRBV5-4	CASSLAQGGTEAFF	TGTGCCAGCAGCTTGGCGCAGGGCGGCACTGAAGCTTTCTTT
TRBJ2-5	NA	NA	TRBV5-1	CASTRGRPDETQYF	TGCGCCAGCACTCGGGGCCGGCCCGACGAGACCCAGTACTTC
TRBJ1-1	NA	NA	TRBV5-5	CASNIEWANTEAFF	TGTGCCAGCAACATCGAATGGGCCAACACTGAAGCTTTCTTT
TRBJ1-2	NA	NA	TRBV6-2/TRBV6-3	CASSPSHSLGYGYTF	TGTGCCAGCAGCCCCTCCCACAGTCTTGGCTATGGCTACACCTTC
TRBJ2-3	NA	NA	TRBV12-3/TRBV12-4	CASSLTDTQYF	TGTGCCAGCAGTTTAACAGATACGCAGTATTTT
TRBJ1-3	NA	NA	TRBV18	CASSSRAGGNTIYF	TGTGCCAGCTCATCCAGGGCAGGCGGAAACACCATATATTTT
TRBJ2-1	NA	NA	TRBV9	CASSVDPTLNEQFF	TGTGCCAGCAGCGTAGACCCTACACTCAATGAGCAGTTCTTC
TRBJ2-5	NA	once	TRBV9	CASSPRERQETQYF	TGTGCCAGCAGCCCCAGGGAGAGGCAAGAGACCCAGTACTTC
TRBJ2-3	TRBD2	NA	TRBV5-1	CASSLQGGGTDTQYF	TGCGCCAGCAGCTTGCAGGGCGGGGGGACAGATACGCAGTATTTT
TRBJ1-2	TRBD1	NA	TRBV2	CASSAGTALLPYGYTF	TGTGCCAGCAGTGCGGGGACAGCCTTGCTCCCTTATGGCTACACCTTC
TRBJ1-5	TRBD1	NA	TRBV27	CASSPLDRADQPQHF	TGTGCCAGCAGTCCCCTTGACAGGGCCGATCAGCCCCAGCATTTT
TRBJ1-1	NA	NA	TRBV21-1	CASSNRGPGTEAFF	TGTGCCAGCAGCAATCGAGGACCAGGCACTGAAGCTTTCTTT
TRBJ1-5	NA	NA	TRBV3-1/TRBV3-2	CASSGGYSNQPQHF	TGTGCCAGCAGTGGGGGGTATAGCAATCAGCCCCAGCATTTT
TRBJ1-2	NA	NA	TRBV2	CASSERQVYGYTF	TGTGCCAGCAGTGAACGACAGGTTTACGGCTACACCTTC
TRBJ1-1	NA	NA	TRBV6-6	CASSWDPNTEAFF	TGTGCCAGCAGTTGGGACCCGAACACTGAAGCTTTCTTT
TRBJ2-2	NA	NA	TRBV27	CASSLGRTGELFF	TGTGCCAGCAGTTTAGGGCGTACCGGGGAGCTGTTTTTT
TRBJ1-6	NA	NA	TRBV9	CASSQRTTGSPLHF	TGTGCCAGCAGCCAACGGACAACGGGTTCACCCCTCCACTTT
TRBJ2-3	NA	NA	TRBV7-9	CASSLNRASTDTQYF	TGTGCCAGCAGCTTAAACAGAGCCAGCACAGATACGCAGTATTTT
TRBJ2-2	NA	NA	TRBV25-1	CASSELSGELFF	TGTGCCAGCAGTGAATTGAGCGGGGAGCTGTTTTTT
TRBJ2-5	TRBD1	NA	TRBV9	CASSVTGGTETQYF	TGTGCCAGCAGCGTGACAGGGGGCACAGAGACCCAGTACTTC
TRBJ2-3	TRBD2	NA	TRBV6-6	CASSISGGSSTDTQYF	TGTGCCAGCAGCATTAGCGGGGGTTCCTCCACAGATACGCAGTATTTT
TRBJ2-5	TRBD2	NA	TRBV5-4	CASSSLGEAGGPPIQETQYF	TGTGCCAGCAGCTCCCTCGGAGAAGCGGGGGGCCCCCCTATCCAAGAGACCCAGTACTTC
TRBJ2-7	NA	NA	TRBV29-1	CSVVRQRPGEQYF	TGCAGCGTTGTTAGACAGAGGCCGGGGGAGCAGTACTTC
TRBJ2-1	NA	NA	TRBV6-2/TRBV6-3	CASSYGGTSVLGEQFF	TGTGCCAGCAGTTACGGGGGGACCTCGGTACTAGGTGAGCAGTTCTTC
TRBJ2-5	TRBD1	NA	TRBV7-2	CASSLAAQGAWETQYF	TGTGCCAGCAGCTTAGCGGCACAGGGGGCTTGGGAGACCCAGTACTTC
TRBJ1-2	NA	NA	TRBV11-2	CASSLVRPSPGYTF	TGTGCCAGCAGCTTAGTTCGACCATCACCTGGCTACACCTTC
TRBJ1-1	NA	NA	TRBV11-2	CASSQVRGNPEAFF	TGTGCCAGCAGCCAAGTCAGGGGTAACCCTGAAGCTTTCTTT
TRBJ1-1	NA	NA	TRBV7-2	CASSRERGSEAFF	TGTGCCAGCAGCCGAGAGCGGGGGAGTGAAGCTTTCTTT
TRBJ1-4	TRBD1	NA	TRBV5-5	CASSLRTGTGLTNEKLFF	TGTGCCAGCAGCTTGCGGACCGGGACAGGTCTAACTAATGAAAAACTGTTTTTT
TRBJ2-2	TRBD1	NA	TRBV14	CASSYARGQGTGELFF	TGTGCCAGCAGCTACGCCCGGGGACAGGGCACCGGGGAGCTGTTTTTT
TRBJ2-1	NA	NA	TRBV7-9	CASGSWVPSYNEQFF	TGTGCCAGCGGCTCGTGGGTCCCATCCTACAATGAGCAGTTCTTC
TRBJ2-1	TRBD2	NA	TRBV6-2/TRBV6-3	CASSYAGDLYNEQFF	TGTGCCAGCAGTTACGCGGGGGACCTCTACAATGAGCAGTTCTTC
TRBJ2-3	TRBD1	once	TRBV29-1	CSAGQGKSADTQYF	TGCAGCGCGGGACAGGGTAAAAGTGCAGATACGCAGTATTTT
TRBJ1-5	NA	NA	TRBV5-5	CASSRGEDSYLGQPQHF	TGTGCCAGCAGCAGAGGGGAGGATTCCTACCTGGGGCAGCCCCAGCATTTT
TRBJ2-7	TRBD1	NA	TRBV6-5	CASRPTGGRYYEQYF	TGTGCCAGCAGACCGACAGGGGGCCGATACTACGAGCAGTACTTC
TRBJ2-3	NA	NA	TRBV20-1	CSAGRSDTQYF	TGCAGTGCTGGACGTTCAGATACGCAGTATTTT
TRBJ2-7	NA	NA	TRBV6-5	CATAAYVNYEQYF	TGTGCCACCGCAGCTTATGTTAACTACGAGCAGTACTTC
TRBJ2-3	TRBD2	NA	TRBV5-6	CASSLGGGWDTQYF	TGTGCCAGCAGCTTGGGCGGGGGTTGGGATACGCAGTATTTT
TRBJ1-1	NA	NA	TRBV5-1	CASSLAGGQVTEAFF	TGCGCCAGCAGCTTGGCCGGGGGGCAGGTCACTGAAGCTTTCTTT
TRBJ1-2	NA	NA	TRBV5-1	CASSLAALATNYGYTF	TGCGCCAGCAGCTTGGCAGCACTCGCGACCAACTATGGCTACACCTTC
TRBJ1-2	NA	NA	TRBV6-5	CASSYAGSYGYTF	TGTGCCAGCAGTTACGCCGGGAGCTATGGCTACACCTTC
TRBJ1-4	TRBD1	NA	TRBV5-1	CASSLEPGQGHEKLFF	TGCGCCAGCAGCTTGGAACCGGGACAGGGGCATGAAAAACTGTTTTTT
TRBJ1-1	NA	NA	TRBV25-1	CASSEQGLGWSEAFF	TGTGCCAGCAGTGAACAGGGGTTAGGATGGAGTGAAGCTTTCTTT
TRBJ1-2	NA	NA	TRBV11-2	CASSPLLISGPANYGYTF	TGTGCCAGCAGCCCCTTATTAATTTCAGGACCCGCTAACTATGGCTACACCTTC
TRBJ1-2	TRBD1	few	TRBV6-5	CASSYQQGGDYGYTF	TGTGCCAGCAGTTATCAACAGGGGGGTGACTATGGCTACACCTTC
TRBJ1-1	NA	NA	TRBV29-1	CSVCGRLNTEAFF	TGCAGCGTTTGTGGGCGTTTGAACACTGAAGCTTTCTTT